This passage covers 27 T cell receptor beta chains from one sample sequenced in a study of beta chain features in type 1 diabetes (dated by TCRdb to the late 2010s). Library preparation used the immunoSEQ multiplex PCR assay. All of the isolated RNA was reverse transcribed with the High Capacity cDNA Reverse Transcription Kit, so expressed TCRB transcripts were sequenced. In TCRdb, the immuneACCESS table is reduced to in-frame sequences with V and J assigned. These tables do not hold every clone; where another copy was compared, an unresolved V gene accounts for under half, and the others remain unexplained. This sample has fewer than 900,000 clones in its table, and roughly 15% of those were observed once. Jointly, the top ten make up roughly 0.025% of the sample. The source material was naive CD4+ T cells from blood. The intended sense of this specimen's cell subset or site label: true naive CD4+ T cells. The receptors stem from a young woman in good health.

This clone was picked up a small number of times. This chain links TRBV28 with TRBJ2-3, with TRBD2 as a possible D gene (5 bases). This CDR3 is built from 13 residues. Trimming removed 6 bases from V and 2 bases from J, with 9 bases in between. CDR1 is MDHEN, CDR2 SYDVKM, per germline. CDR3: CASRDFVTDTQYF. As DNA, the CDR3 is TGTGCCAGCAGGGACTTCGTCACAGATACGCAGTATTTT.

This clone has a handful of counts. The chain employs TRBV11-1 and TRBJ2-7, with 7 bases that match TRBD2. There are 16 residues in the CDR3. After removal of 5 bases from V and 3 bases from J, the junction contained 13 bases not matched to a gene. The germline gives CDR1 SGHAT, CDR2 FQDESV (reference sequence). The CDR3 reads CASSRAGLAVNYEQYF. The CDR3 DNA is TGTGCCAGCAGCCGCGCAGGGCTAGCGGTTAACTACGAGCAGTACTTC.

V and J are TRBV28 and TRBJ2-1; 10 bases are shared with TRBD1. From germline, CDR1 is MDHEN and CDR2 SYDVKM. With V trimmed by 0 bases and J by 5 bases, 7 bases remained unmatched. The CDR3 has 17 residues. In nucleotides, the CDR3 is TGTGCCAGCAGTTTATGGGCGACAGGGGGCGCTGACAATGAGCAGTTCTTC. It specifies CASSLWATGGADNEQFF.

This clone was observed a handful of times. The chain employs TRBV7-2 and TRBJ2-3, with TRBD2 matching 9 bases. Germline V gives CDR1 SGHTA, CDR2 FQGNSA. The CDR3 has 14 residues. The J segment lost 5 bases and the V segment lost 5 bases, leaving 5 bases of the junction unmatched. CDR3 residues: CASSISGRLDTQYF. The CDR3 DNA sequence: TGTGCCAGCAGCATTAGCGGGAGACTAGATACGCAGTATTTT.

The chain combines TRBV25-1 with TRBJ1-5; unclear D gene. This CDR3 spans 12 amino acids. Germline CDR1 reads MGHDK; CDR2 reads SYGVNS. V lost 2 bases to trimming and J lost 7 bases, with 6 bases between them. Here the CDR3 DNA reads TGTGCCAGCAGTGAAATAGGCCAGCCCCAGCATTTT. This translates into CASSEIGQPQHF.

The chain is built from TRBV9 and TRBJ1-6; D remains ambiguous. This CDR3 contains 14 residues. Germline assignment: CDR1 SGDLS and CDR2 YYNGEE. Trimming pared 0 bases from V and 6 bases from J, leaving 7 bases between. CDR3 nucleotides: TGTGCCAGCAGCGTAGAGCAGTCTAATTCACCCCTCCACTTT. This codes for CASSVEQSNSPLHF.

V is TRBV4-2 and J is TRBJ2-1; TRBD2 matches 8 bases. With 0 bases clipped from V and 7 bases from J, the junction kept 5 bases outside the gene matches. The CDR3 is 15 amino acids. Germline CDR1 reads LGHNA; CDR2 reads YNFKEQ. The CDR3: CASSQDGGRRNEQFF. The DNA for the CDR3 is TGTGCCAGCAGCCAAGACGGCGGGAGGAGGAATGAGCAGTTCTTC.

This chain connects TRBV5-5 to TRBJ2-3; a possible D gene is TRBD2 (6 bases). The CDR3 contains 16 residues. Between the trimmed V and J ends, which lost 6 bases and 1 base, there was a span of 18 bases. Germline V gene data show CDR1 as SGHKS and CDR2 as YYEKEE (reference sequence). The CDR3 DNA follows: TGTGCCAGCATACCTCGGGGCGGAGGGGGCACAGATACGCAGTATTTT. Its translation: CASIPRGGGGTDTQYF. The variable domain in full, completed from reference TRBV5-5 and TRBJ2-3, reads DAGVTQSPTHLIKTRGQQVTLRCSPISGHKSVSWYQQVLGQGPQFIFQYYEKEERGRGNFPDRFSARQFPNYSSELNVNALLLGDSALYLCASIPRGGGGTDTQYFGPGTRLTVL.

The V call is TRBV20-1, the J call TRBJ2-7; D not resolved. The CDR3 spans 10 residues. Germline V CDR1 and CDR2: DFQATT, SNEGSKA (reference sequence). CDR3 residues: CSVPSYEQYF. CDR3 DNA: TGCAGCGTCCCTTCCTACGAGCAGTACTTC.

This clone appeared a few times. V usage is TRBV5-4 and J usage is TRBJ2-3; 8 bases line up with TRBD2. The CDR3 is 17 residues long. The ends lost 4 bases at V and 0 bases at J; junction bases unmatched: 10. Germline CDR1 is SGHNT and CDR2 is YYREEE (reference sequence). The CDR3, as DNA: TGTGCCAGCAGCAGGAGCGGGAGCTATCGAAGCACAGATACGCAGTATTTT. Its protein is CASSRSGSYRSTDTQYF. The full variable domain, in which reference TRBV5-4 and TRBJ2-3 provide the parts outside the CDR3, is ETGVTQSPTHLIKTRGQQVTLRCSSQSGHNTVSWYQQALGQGPQFIFQYYREEENGRGNFPPRFSGLQFPNYSSELNVNALELDDSALYLCASSRSGSYRSTDTQYFGPGTRLTVL.

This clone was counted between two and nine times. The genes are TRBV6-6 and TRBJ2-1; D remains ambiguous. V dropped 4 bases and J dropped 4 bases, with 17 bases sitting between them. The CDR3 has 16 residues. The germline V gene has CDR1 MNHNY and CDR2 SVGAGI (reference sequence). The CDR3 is CASSSKLATFYNEQFF. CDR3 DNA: TGTGCCAGCAGTTCTAAGCTGGCGACGTTTTACAATGAGCAGTTCTTC.

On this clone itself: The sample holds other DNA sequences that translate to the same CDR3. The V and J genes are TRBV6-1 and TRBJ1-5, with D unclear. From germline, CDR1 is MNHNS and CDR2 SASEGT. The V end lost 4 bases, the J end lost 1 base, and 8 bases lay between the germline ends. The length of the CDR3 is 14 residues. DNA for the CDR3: TGTGCCAGCAGTGGCGGGCACAGCAATCAGCCCCAGCATTTT. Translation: CASSGGHSNQPQHF.

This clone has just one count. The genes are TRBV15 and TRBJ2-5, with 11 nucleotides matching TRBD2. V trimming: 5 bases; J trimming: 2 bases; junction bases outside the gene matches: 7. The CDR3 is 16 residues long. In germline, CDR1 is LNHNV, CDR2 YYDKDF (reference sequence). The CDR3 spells CATSYGTSGLQETQYF. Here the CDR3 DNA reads TGTGCCACCAGCTACGGGACTAGCGGTCTACAAGAGACCCAGTACTTC.

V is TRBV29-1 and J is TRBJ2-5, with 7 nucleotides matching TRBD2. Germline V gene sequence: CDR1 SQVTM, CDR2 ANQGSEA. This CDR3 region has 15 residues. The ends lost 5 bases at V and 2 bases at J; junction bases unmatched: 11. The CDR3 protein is CSVHSGLPYQETQYF. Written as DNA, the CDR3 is TGCAGCGTTCACTCGGGACTACCATATCAAGAGACCCAGTACTTC.

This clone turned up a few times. Written as DNA, the CDR3 is TGCAGTGCTAGTCAGGACGAGCAGTACTTC. Protein: CSASQDEQYF. The gene calls are TRBV20-1 and TRBJ2-7; D is undetermined. There are 10 residues in the CDR3. The germline V and J ends were trimmed by 3 bases and 5 bases, with 5 bases remaining between them. Germline CDR1 and CDR2: DFQATT and SNEGSKA (reference sequence).

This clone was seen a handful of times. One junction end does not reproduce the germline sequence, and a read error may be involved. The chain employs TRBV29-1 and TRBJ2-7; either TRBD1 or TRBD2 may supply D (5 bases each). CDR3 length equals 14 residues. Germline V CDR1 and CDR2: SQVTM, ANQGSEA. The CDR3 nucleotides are TGCAGCGTTGCCCCGGGACCTCAAACCTACAAGCAGTACTTC. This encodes CSVAPGPQTYKQYF.

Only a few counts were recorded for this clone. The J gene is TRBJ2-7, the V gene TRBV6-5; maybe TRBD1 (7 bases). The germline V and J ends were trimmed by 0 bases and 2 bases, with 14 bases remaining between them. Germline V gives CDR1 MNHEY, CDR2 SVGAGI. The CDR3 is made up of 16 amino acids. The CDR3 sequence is CASSYSVGRGAYEQYF. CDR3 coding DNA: TGTGCCAGCAGTTACTCGGTAGGCAGGGGGGCCTACGAGCAGTACTTC.

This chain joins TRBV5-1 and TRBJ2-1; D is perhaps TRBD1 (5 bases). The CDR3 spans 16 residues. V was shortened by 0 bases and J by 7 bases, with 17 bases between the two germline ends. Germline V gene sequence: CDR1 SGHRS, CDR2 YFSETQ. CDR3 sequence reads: CASSLDQGGYSNEQFF. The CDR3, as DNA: TGCGCCAGCAGCTTGGACCAGGGTGGTTATTCAAATGAGCAGTTCTTC.

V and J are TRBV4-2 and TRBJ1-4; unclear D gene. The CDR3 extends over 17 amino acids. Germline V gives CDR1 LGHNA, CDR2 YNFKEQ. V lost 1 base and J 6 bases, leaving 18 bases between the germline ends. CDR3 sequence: CASSQVGVGRLDEKLFF. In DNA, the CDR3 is TGTGCCAGCAGCCAAGTCGGGGTAGGGCGTTTGGATGAAAAACTGTTTTTT.

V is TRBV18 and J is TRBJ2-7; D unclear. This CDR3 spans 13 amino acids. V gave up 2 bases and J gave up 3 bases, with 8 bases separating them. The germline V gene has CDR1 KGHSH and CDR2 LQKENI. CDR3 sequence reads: CASSPDALYEQYF. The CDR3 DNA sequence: TGTGCCAGCTCACCAGACGCCCTCTACGAGCAGTACTTC. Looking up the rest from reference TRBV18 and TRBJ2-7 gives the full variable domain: NAGVMQNPRHLVRRRGQEARLRCSPMKGHSHVYWYRQLPEEGLKFMVYLQKENIIDESGMPKERFSAEFPKEGPSILRIQQVVRGDSAAYFCASSPDALYEQYFGPGTRLTVT.

The CDR3 here is CASRLNPSVNTEAFF. The CDR3, as DNA: TGTGCCAGCAGACTGAACCCGTCCGTGAACACTGAAGCTTTCTTT. The genes are TRBV27 and TRBJ1-1; D call uncertain. The CDR3 has 15 amino acids. Trimming took off 6 bases at V and 0 bases at J, with 14 bases between the two ends. Germline values: CDR1 MNHEY, CDR2 SMNVEV (reference sequence).

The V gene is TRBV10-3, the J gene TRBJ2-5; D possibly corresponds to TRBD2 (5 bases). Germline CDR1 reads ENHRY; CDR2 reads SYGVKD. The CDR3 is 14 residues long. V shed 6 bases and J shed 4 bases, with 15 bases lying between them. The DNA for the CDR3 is TGTGCCATCAGGGCCGCTTCGCGGGCAGAGACCCAGTACTTC. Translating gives CAIRAASRAETQYF.

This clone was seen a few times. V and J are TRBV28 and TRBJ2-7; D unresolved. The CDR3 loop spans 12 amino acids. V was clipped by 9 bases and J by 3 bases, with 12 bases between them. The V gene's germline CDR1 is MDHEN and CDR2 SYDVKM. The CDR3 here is CASADGDYEQYF. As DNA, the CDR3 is TGTGCCAGTGCCGACGGCGACTACGAGCAGTACTTC.

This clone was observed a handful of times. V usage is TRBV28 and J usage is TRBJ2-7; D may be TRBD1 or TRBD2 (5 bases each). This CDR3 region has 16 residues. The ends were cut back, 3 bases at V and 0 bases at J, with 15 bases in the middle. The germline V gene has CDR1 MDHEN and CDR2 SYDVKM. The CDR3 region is CASSFSLRGSSYEQYF. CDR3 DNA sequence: TGTGCCAGCAGTTTCAGCCTGAGGGGTAGCTCCTACGAGCAGTACTTC.

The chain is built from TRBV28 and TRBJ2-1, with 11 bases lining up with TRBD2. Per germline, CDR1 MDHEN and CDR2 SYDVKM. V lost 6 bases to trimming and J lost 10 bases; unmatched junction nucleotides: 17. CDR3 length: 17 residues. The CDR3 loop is CASRAPGLAAPNREQFF. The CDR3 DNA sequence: TGTGCCAGCAGAGCTCCGGGACTAGCGGCCCCTAATAGGGAGCAGTTCTTC.

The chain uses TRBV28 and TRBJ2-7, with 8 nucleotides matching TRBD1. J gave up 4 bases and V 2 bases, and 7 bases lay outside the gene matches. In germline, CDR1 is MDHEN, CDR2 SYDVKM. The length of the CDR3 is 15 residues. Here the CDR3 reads CASSLDQGAAYEQYF. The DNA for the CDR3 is TGTGCCAGCAGTTTAGACCAGGGGGCTGCGTACGAGCAGTACTTC.

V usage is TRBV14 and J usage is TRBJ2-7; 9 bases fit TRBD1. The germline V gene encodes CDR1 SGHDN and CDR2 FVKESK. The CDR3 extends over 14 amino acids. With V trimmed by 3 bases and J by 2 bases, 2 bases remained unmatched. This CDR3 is CASSHGTGPYEQYF. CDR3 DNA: TGTGCCAGCAGCCACGGGACAGGGCCCTACGAGCAGTACTTC.